This section outlines one T cell receptor beta chain sequence together with its context. Its antigen is currently unknown. Measured with immunoSEQ multiplex PCR; TCRdb has only the in-frame clones, and not every one. The data contain about 82,000 clones, around 80% of them singletons. The data originate from a study of T cells in localized non-small cell lung cancer. Study-level points and caveats: It remains possible that heterogeneity exists, since only one tumor region was sequenced.

The V and J ends lost 5 bases and 8 bases, in that order; junction bases with no gene match: 10. The CDR3 is made up of 14 amino acids. CDR1 is MDHEN and CDR2 is SYDVKM in the germline V gene. The source of this sequence is a man between 40 and 70 years old with stage II squamous cell lung carcinoma. The rearrangement uses TRBV28 and TRBJ1-1, with 8 nucleotides matching TRBD1. The source material was PBMCs, sampled before any cancer treatment. This CDR3 reads CASSLVRGLGEAFF. The CDR3 DNA reads as TGTGCCAGCAGTCTGGTCAGGGGGCTCGGAGAAGCTTTCTTT.